The present T cell receptor (beta chain) was sequenced within a study of cytomegalovirus exposure and HLA in healthy donors. On this clone itself: The target antigen is unknown.

The PCR contained 60 Vbeta and 13 Jbeta primers. Method: immunoSEQ multiplex PCR; TCRdb's copy keeps in-frame clones and lacks some. Counted here are approximately 170,000 clones, over 70% occurring once; the ten biggest clones make up around 7%. The CDR3 has 13 residues. General observations from the study: Follow-up analysis later connected one missense variant in DCLRE1C with trimming of TCR beta V- and J-genes. Sequencing depth across donors, presence/absence analyses assumed, was roughly uniform. Specificity for CMV antigens was confirmed in vitro for a few of the CMV-associated chains. Later examination showed HLA-associated TCR beta chains had greater clonal expansion than equally common others.

The material sequenced was PBMCs. This sequence joins TRBV21-1 and TRBJ1-1; no check of the table's D call, TRBD1, against the DNA was made. TRBV21-1 is a recognized pseudogene. The receptor comes from a woman aged 40-49 years in good health and CMV-seropositive. CDR3 bases: TGTGCCAGCAGCAAAGAGAGGGACAGGGGGGCTTTCTTT. Amino acid sequence: CASSKERDRGAFF.